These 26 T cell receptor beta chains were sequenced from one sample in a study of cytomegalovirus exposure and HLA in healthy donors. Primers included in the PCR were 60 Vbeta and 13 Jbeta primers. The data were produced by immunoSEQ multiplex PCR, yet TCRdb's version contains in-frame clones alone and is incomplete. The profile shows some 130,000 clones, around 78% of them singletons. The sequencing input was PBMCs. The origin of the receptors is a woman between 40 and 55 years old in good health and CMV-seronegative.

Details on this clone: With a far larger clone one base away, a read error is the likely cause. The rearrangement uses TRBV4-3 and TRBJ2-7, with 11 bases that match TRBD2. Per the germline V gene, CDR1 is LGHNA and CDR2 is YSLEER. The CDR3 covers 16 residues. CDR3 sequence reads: CASGQDIAGGTYEQYF. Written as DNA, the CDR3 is TGCGCCAGCGGCCAAGACATAGCGGGGGGGACCTACGAGCAGTACTTC.

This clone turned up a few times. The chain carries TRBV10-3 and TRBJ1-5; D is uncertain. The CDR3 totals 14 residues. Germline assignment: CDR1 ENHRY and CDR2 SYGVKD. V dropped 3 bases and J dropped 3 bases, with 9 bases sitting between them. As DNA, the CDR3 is TGTGCCATCAGTGAAGGAGTGAACAATCAGCCCCAGCATTTT. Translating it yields CAISEGVNNQPQHF.

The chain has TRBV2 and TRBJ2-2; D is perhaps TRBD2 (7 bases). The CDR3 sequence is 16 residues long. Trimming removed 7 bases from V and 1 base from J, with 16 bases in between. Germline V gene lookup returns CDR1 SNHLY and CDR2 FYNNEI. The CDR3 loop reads CASTTAGGLNTGELFF. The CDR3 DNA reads TGTGCCAGCACCACCGCCGGGGGGCTGAACACCGGGGAGCTGTTTTTT.

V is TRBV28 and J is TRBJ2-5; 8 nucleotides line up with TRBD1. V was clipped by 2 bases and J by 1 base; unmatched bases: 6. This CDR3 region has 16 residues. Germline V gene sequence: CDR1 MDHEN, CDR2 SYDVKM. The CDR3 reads CASSLVQGGGQETQYF. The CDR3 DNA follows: TGTGCCAGCAGTTTAGTACAGGGGGGAGGCCAAGAGACCCAGTACTTC.

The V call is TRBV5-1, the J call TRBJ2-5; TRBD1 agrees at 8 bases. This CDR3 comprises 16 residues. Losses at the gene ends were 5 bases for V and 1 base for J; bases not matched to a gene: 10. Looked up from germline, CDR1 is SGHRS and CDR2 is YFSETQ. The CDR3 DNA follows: TGCGCCAGCAGGCCCGGGACAGGCGGTTTCCAAGAGACCCAGTACTTC. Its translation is CASRPGTGGFQETQYF.

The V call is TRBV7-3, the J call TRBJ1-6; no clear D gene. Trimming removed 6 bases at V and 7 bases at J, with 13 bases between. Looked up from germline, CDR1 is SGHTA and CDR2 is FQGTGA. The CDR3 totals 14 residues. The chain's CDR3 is CASSSGRLNSPLHF. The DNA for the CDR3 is TGTGCCAGCAGTTCTGGGCGCCTGAATTCACCCCTCCACTTT.

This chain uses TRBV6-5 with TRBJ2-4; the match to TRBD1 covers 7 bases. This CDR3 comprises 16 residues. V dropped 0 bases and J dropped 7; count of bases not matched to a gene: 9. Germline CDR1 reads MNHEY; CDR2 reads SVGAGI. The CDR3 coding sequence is TGTGCCAGCAGTTACTCCCCCACAGGGGAGAGGAACATTCAGTACTTC. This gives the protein CASSYSPTGERNIQYF.

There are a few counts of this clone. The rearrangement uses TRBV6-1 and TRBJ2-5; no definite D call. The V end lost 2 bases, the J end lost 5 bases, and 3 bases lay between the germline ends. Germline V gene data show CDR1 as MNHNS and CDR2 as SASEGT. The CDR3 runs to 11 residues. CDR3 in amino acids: CASSERETQYF. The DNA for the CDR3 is TGTGCCAGCAGTGAACGGGAGACCCAGTACTTC.

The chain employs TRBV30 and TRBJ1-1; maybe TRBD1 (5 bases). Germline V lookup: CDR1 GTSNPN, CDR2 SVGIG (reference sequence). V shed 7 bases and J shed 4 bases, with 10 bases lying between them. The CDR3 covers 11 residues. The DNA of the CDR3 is TGTGCCTACTTAAGGGGCACTGAAGCTTTCTTT. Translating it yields CAYLRGTEAFF.

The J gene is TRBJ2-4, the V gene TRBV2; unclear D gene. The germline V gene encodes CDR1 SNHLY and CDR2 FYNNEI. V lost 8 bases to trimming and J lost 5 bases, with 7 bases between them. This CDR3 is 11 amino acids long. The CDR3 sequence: CASLSENIQYF. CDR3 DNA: TGTGCCAGCCTCTCCGAAAACATTCAGTACTTC.

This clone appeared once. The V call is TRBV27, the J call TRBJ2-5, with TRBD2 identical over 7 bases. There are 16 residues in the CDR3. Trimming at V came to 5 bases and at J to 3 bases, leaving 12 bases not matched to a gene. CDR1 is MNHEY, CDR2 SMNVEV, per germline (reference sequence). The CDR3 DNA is TGTGCCAGCAGTACTAGCAAGACTAGCAGCGAAGAGACCCAGTACTTC. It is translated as CASSTSKTSSEETQYF.

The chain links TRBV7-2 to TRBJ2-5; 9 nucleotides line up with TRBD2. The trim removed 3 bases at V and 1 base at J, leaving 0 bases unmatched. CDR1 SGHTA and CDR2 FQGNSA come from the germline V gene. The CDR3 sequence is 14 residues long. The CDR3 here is CASSFSGGQETQYF. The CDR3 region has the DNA TGTGCCAGCAGCTTTAGCGGGGGCCAAGAGACCCAGTACTTC.

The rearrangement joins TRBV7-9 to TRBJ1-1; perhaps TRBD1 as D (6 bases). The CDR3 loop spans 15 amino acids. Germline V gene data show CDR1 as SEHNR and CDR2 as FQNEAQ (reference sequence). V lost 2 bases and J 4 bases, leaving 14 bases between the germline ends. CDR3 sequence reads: CASSLLGARTTEAFF. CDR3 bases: TGTGCCAGCAGCTTACTGGGGGCTAGGACCACTGAAGCTTTCTTT. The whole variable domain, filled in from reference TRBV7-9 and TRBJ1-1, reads DTGVSQNPRHKITKRGQNVTFRCDPISEHNRLYWYRQTLGQGPEFLTYFQNEAQLEKSRLLSDRFSAERPKGSFSTLEIQRTEQGDSAMYLCASSLLGARTTEAFFGQGTRLTVV.

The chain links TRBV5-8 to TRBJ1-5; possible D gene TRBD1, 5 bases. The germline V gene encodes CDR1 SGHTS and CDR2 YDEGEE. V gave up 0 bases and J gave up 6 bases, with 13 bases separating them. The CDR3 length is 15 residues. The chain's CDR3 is CASSLEGFVRQPQHF. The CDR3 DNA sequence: TGTGCCAGCAGCTTGGAGGGGTTTGTGCGTCAGCCCCAGCATTTT.

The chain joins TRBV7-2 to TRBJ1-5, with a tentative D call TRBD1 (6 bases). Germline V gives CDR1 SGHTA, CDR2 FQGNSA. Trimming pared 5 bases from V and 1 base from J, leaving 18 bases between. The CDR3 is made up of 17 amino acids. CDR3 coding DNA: TGTGCCAGCAGCCCCGGAGGGGGGGCTGGGAGCAATCAGCCCCAGCATTTT. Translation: CASSPGGGAGSNQPQHF.

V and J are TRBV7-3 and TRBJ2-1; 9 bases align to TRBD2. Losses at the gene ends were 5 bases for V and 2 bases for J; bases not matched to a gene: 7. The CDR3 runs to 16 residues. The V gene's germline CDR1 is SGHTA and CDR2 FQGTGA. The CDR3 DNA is TGTGCCAGCAGCCCCGAAGCGGGAGGCGCCTACAATGAGCAGTTCTTC. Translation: CASSPEAGGAYNEQFF.

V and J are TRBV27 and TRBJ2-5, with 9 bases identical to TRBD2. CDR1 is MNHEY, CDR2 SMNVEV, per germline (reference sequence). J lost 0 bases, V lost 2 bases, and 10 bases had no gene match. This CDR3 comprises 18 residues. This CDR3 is CASSLAGLAHRYQETQYF. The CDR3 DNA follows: TGTGCCAGCAGTTTAGCGGGACTAGCCCACCGGTACCAAGAGACCCAGTACTTC.

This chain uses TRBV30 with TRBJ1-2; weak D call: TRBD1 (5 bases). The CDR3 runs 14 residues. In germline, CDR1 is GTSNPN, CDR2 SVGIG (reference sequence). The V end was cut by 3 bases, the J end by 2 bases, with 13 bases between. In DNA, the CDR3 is TGTGCCTGGAGCTTGGACACATTAAACTATGGCTACACCTTC. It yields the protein CAWSLDTLNYGYTF. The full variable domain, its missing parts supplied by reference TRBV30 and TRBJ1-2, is SQTIHQWPATLVQPVGSPLSLECTVEGTSNPNLYWYRQAAGRGLQLLFYSVGIGQISSEVPQNLSASRPQDRQFILSSKKLLLSDSGFYLCAWSLDTLNYGYTFGSGTRLTVV.

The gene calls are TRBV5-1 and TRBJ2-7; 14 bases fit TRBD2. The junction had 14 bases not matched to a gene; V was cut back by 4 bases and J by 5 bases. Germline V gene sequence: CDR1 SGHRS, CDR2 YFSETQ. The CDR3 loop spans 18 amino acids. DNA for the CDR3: TGCGCCAGCAGCCATACGTCCTTGACTAGCGGGGGGGGCCACGAGCAGTACTTC. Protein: CASSHTSLTSGGGHEQYF.

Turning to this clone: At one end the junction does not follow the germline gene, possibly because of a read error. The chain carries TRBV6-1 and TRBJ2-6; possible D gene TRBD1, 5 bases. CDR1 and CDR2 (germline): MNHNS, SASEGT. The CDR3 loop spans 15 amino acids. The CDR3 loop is CASSVKFSGANGLTF. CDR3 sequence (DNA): TGTGCCAGCAGTGTTAAGTTCTCTGGGGCCAACGGCCTGACTTTC.

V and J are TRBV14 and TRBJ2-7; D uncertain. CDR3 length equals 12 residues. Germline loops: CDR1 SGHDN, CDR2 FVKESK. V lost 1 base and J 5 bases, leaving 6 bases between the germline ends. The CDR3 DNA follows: TGTGCCAGCAGCCAAGCTTCGGACGAGCAGTACTTC. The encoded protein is CASSQASDEQYF.

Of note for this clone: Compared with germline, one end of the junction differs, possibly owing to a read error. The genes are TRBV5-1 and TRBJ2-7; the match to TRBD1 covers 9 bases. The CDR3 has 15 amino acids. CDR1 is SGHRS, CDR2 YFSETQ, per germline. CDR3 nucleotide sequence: TGCGCCAGCACCTGGGGGGACAGGGACTCCCACGAGCAGTACTTC. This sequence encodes CASTWGDRDSHEQYF.

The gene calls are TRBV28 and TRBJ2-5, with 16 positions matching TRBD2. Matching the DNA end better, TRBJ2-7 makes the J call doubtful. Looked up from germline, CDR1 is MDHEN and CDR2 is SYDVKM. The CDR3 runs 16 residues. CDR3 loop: CASSIGTSGREYEQYF. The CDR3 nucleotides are TGTGCCAGCAGTATCGGGACTAGCGGGAGGGAATACGAGCAGTACTTC.

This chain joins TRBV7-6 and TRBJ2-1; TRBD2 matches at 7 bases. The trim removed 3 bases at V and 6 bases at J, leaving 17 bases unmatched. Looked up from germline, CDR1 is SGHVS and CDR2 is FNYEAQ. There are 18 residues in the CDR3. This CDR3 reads CASSLGGGVRSRSNEQFF. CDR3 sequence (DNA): TGTGCCAGCAGCTTGGGGGGGGGAGTCCGATCCCGTAGCAATGAGCAGTTCTTC.

In nucleotides, the CDR3 is TGTGCCAGCTCACCACCGGGGCAGTACCTGCAAGAGACCCAGTACTTC. Encoded protein: CASSPPGQYLQETQYF. This sequence joins TRBV18 and TRBJ2-5, with D perhaps matching TRBD1 (5 bases). Germline CDR1 is KGHSH and CDR2 is LQKENI. This CDR3 region has 16 residues. The V gene lost 0 bases and the J gene lost 2 bases, with 13 bases spanning the gap.

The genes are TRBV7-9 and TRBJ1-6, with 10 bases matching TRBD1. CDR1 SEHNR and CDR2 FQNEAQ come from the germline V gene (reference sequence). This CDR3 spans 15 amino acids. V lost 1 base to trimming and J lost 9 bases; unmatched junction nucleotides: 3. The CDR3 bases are TGTGCCAGCAGCTTAGACGGGACAGGGGCTTCACCCCTCCACTTT. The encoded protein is CASSLDGTGASPLHF.